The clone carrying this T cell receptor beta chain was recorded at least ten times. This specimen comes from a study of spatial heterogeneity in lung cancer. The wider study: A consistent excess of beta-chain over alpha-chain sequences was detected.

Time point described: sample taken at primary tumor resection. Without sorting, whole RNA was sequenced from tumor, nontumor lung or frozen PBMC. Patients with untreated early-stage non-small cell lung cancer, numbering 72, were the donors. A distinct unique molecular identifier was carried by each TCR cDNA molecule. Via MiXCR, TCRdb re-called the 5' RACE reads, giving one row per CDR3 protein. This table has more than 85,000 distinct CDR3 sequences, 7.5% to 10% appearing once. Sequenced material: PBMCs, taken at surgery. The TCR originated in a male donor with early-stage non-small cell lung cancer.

In DNA, the CDR3 is TGTGCCAGCAGCCTCCAGGGGCGGGATACGCAGTATTTT. Protein sequence: CASSLQGRDTQYF. The rearrangement uses TRBV28 and TRBJ2-3; D is possibly TRBD1 (6 bases). With 6 bases removed from V and 6 bases from J, the gap between germline ends came to 13 bases. Germline V CDR1 and CDR2: MDHEN, SYDVKM. The CDR3 spans 13 residues.